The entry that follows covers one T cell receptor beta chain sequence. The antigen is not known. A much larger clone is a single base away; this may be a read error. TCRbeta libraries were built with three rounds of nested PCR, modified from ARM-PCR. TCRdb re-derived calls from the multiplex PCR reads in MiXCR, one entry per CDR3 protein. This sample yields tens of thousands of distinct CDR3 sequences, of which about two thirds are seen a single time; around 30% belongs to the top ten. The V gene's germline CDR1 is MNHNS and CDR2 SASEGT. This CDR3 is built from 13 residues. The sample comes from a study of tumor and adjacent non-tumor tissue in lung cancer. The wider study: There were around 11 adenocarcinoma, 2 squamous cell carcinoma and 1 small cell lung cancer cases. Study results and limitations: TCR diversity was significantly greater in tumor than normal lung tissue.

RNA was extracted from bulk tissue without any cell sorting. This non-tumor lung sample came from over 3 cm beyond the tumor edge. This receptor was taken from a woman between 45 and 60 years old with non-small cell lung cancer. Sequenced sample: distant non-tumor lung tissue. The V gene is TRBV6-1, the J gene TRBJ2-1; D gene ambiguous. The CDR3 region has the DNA TGTGCCAGCAGTGAAGGGAGATTCAATAAGCAGTTCTTC. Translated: CASSEGRFNKQFF.